This T cell receptor (beta chain) was sequenced for a study of T cells in Graves' hyperthyroidism and ophthalmopathy. Study-level results: Stable hyperthyroidism was told apart from ophthalmopathy by a model built on 13 V-J features. Also found in blood were most expanded thyroid clonotypes above 0.001.

Germline V gene data show CDR1 as SEHNR and CDR2 as FQNEAQ (reference sequence). V gave up 1 base and J gave up 7 bases, with 10 bases separating them. CDR3 length: 13 residues. It was RNA transcripts that yielded the amplified TCR beta CDR3 regions. First-round RT-PCR targeting the TCR CDR3 was performed with the HTBI primer set. TCRdb itself ran the multiplex PCR reads through MiXCR, one entry per CDR3 protein. The sample lists approximately 570,000 distinct CDR3 sequences; just under 20% were seen once. This clonotype was observed a handful of times. Its antigen remains unidentified. The source is a man between 35 and 55 years old with Graves' ophthalmopathy. The source material was blood. The chain couples TRBV7-9 to TRBJ2-5; D ambiguous. DNA for the CDR3: TGTGCCAGCAGCTTAGAAAGTTCCGGGACCCAGTACTTC. It encodes CASSLESSGTQYF.